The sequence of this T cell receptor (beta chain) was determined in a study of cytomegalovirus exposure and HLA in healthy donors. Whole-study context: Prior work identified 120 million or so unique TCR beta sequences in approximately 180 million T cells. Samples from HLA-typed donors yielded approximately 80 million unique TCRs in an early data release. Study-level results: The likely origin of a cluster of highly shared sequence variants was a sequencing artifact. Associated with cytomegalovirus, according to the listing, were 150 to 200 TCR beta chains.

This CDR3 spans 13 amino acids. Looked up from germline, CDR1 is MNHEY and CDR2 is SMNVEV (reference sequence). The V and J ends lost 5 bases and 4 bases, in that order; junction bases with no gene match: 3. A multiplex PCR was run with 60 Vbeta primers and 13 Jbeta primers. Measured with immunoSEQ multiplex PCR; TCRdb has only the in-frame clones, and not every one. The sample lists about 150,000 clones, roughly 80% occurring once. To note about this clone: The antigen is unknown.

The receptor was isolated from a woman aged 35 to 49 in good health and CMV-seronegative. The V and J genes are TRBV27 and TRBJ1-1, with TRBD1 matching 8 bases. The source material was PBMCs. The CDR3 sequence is CASSTTGGTEAFF. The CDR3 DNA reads TGTGCCAGCAGTACAACAGGGGGCACTGAAGCTTTCTTT.